This record looks at one T cell receptor (beta chain) sequence and its context. This sample is drawn from a study of blood T cell repertoires in COVID-19. Study at large: There were acute and convalescent COVID-19 samples, and they came from the United States, Italy and Spain. Sample material is recorded as cDNA or gDNA derived from T cells, B-cell-depleted T cells, or PBMCs.

Trimming took 4 bases from V and 4 from J; bases not matched to a gene: 4. Germline V CDR1 and CDR2: MGHDK, SYGVNS. The CDR3 totals 16 residues. In the authors' workflow: Amplification with reference gene primers provided the estimates of nucleated cell counts. Repertoires were generated with immunoSEQ multiplex PCR, while TCRdb's copy carries only in-frame clones and drops some. V, J and clone size were drawn from that table, and D and trimming were deduced from the DNA. Of 140,000 to 150,000 clones detected, 88% appear once; the ten largest clones hold under 3%. Material for sequencing was peripheral blood. The sequence was obtained from a human donor in a cohort sampled during active COVID-19. This chain connects TRBV25-1 to TRBJ2-1; 13 bases align to TRBD2. CDR3 in amino acids: CASSAPGLAGYNEQFF. CDR3 nucleotides: TGTGCCAGCAGTGCCCCGGGACTAGCGGGGTACAATGAGCAGTTCTTC.